The 27 T cell receptor beta chains reported below all come from one sample, sequenced in a study of T cells in tuberculosis. Assay used: immunoSEQ multiplex PCR; TCRdb lists only in-frame clones, some missing. The table records approximately 28,000 clones, 90% to 95% of them present only once. The source material was PBMCs. The receptors stem from a donor aged 5-35 years with latent tuberculosis or without tuberculosis infection.

This chain uses TRBV28 with TRBJ2-7, with D possibly matching TRBD2 (5 bases). The CDR3 extends over 15 amino acids. Trimming shortened V by 8 bases and J by 1 base, and 18 bases separated the two germline ends. CDR1 is MDHEN and CDR2 is SYDVKM in the germline V gene. CDR3 bases: TGTGCCAGCGGCCCTATGGGGAGACAATCCTACGAGCAGTACTTC. Its translation is CASGPMGRQSYEQYF.

The chain has TRBV28 and TRBJ2-5; 14 nucleotides align to TRBD2. This CDR3 is built from 15 residues. CDR1 MDHEN and CDR2 SYDVKM come from the germline V gene. Unmatched junction bases numbered 1, after V lost 3 bases and J lost 4 bases. The CDR3 here is CASSFGTSGRETQYF. The CDR3 DNA follows: TGTGCCAGCAGTTTCGGGACTAGCGGGAGAGAGACCCAGTACTTC.

The chain combines TRBV5-1 with TRBJ2-2, with D perhaps matching TRBD1 (5 bases). The germline gives CDR1 SGHRS, CDR2 YFSETQ. Trimming pared 0 bases from V and 4 bases from J, leaving 7 bases between. The CDR3 is made up of 14 amino acids. For the CDR3, the DNA is TGCGCCAGCAGCTTGGGACAGAGCACCGGGGAGCTGTTTTTT. Translation gives CASSLGQSTGELFF.

In its sample, this clone was seen a few times. The V and J genes are TRBV15 and TRBJ1-5; TRBD1 aligns across 7 bases. Germline-derived CDR1 and CDR2 are LNHNV and YYDKDF (reference sequence). This CDR3 region has 15 residues. The junction had 5 bases not matched to a gene; V was cut back by 5 bases and J by 1 base. The CDR3 nucleotides read TGTGCCACCAGCGGCCGGACAGGAAGCAATCAGCCCCAGCATTTT. Translated, it gives CATSGRTGSNQPQHF.

On this clone itself: The same CDR3 also results from other DNA sequences found in this sample. This chain joins TRBV7-2 and TRBJ1-5; tentatively, D is TRBD1 (6 bases). CDR3 length equals 13 residues. The germline V and J ends were trimmed by 3 bases and 5 bases, with 8 bases remaining between them. The germline V gene has CDR1 SGHTA and CDR2 FQGNSA. The CDR3 nucleotides read TGTGCCAGCAGCTTCAAGGGGGATCAGCCCCAGCATTTT. Translating it yields CASSFKGDQPQHF.

This clone appeared once. The V and J genes are TRBV6-5 and TRBJ2-7; possibly TRBD2 for D (6 bases). The CDR3 is 15 amino acids. Trimming pared 0 bases from V and 4 bases from J, leaving 13 bases between. CDR1 and CDR2 (germline): MNHEY, SVGAGI. The CDR3 DNA reads TGTGCCAGCAGTTACTCGGCGGGGAGTACTTACGAGCAGTACTTC. Translation: CASSYSAGSTYEQYF.

This clone was seen once. The chain has TRBV19 and TRBJ2-3, with 10 bases identical to TRBD2. Trimming took 5 bases from V and 3 from J; bases not matched to a gene: 8. The germline V gene has CDR1 LNHDA and CDR2 SQIVND (reference sequence). CDR3 length: 16 residues. The DNA of the CDR3 is TGTGCCAGTAGTCCACGCGCTAGCGGGGGAACAGATACGCAGTATTTT. Protein product: CASSPRASGGTDTQYF.

The rearrangement joins TRBV21-1 to TRBJ2-7; TRBD2, the table's D call, was not compared with the DNA. TRBV21-1 is recorded as a pseudogene. This CDR3 contains 16 residues. The CDR3 nucleotides are TGTGCCAGCAGCTCTTGGGGGGGAGATAGCTCCTACGAGCAGTACTTC. Translated, it gives CASSSWGGDSSYEQYF.

V gene TRBV28 combines with J gene TRBJ2-7, with 11 bases fitting TRBD1. From germline, CDR1 is MDHEN and CDR2 SYDVKM. The CDR3 length is 15 residues. The V segment lost 7 bases and the J segment 2 bases; nucleotides outside the gene matches: 7. CDR3 loop: CASNPGTGGTYEQYF. The DNA of the CDR3 is TGTGCCAGCAACCCCGGGACAGGGGGAACCTACGAGCAGTACTTC.

This chain uses TRBV2 with TRBJ2-2, with a weak D call TRBD2 (6 bases). The V gene lost 2 bases and the J gene lost 0 bases, with 10 bases spanning the gap. The CDR3 loop spans 16 amino acids. The germline V gene has CDR1 SNHLY and CDR2 FYNNEI. CDR3 coding DNA: TGTGCCAGCAGTGAACGGGGACTCGCGAACACCGGGGAGCTGTTTTTT. It is translated as CASSERGLANTGELFF.

This chain uses TRBV5-1 with TRBJ2-7, with 11 bases identical to TRBD2. Germline lookup yields CDR1 SGHRS and CDR2 YFSETQ. V was pared by 2 bases and J by 3 bases, with 7 bases of the junction left unmatched. The CDR3 totals 16 residues. For the CDR3, the DNA is TGCGCCAGCAGCTTTCTAGCGGGGGGCAACATCTACGAGCAGTACTTC. Residues: CASSFLAGGNIYEQYF.

The chain is built from TRBV27 and TRBJ2-1; D is uncertain. The CDR3 runs to 13 residues. Germline CDR1 and CDR2: MNHEY and SMNVEV (reference sequence). V was trimmed by 3 bases and J by 5 bases, leaving 8 bases between them. The CDR3 spells CASSFYLNNEQFF. CDR3 sequence (DNA): TGTGCCAGCAGTTTCTACCTTAACAATGAGCAGTTCTTC.

The chain employs TRBV28 and TRBJ2-2; 8 bases line up with TRBD1. Unmatched junction bases numbered 12, after V lost 10 bases and J lost 5 bases. From germline, CDR1 is MDHEN and CDR2 SYDVKM. This CDR3 region has 15 residues. DNA of the CDR3: TGTGCCATTAGACAGGGGTCAGGAGATACCGGGGAGCTGTTTTTT. Its translation is CAIRQGSGDTGELFF.

The chain combines TRBV25-1 with TRBJ1-4, with a tentative D call TRBD1 (5 bases). The V gene lost 3 bases and the J gene lost 8 bases, with 10 bases spanning the gap. Germline CDR1 reads MGHDK; CDR2 reads SYGVNS. The CDR3 consists of 13 residues. The CDR3 DNA sequence: TGTGCCAGCAGTGACCAGGGAGGGGAAAAACTGTTTTTT. It translates to CASSDQGGEKLFF.

The chain has TRBV29-1 and TRBJ2-1; TRBD1 aligns across 10 bases. This CDR3 region has 13 residues. With 0 bases clipped from V and 10 bases from J, the junction kept 3 bases outside the gene matches. In germline, CDR1 is SQVTM, CDR2 ANQGSEA. This CDR3 reads CSVEDGTGVEQFF. CDR3 nucleotide sequence: TGCAGCGTTGAAGACGGGACAGGGGTCGAGCAGTTCTTC.

The chain uses TRBV7-2 and TRBJ2-3, with D tentatively TRBD2 (7 bases). CDR1 and CDR2 from the germline V gene are SGHTA and FQGNSA. Trimming pared 4 bases from V and 0 bases from J, leaving 14 bases between. This CDR3 comprises 16 residues. This CDR3 reads CASSWRGGTSTDTQYF. The CDR3 nucleotides are TGTGCCAGCAGCTGGAGGGGGGGAACTAGCACAGATACGCAGTATTTT.

This chain connects TRBV27 to TRBJ2-3, with 7 bases that match TRBD2. CDR1 and CDR2 from the germline V gene are MNHEY and SMNVEV (reference sequence). V lost 3 bases, J lost 4 bases, and 7 bases stayed unmatched. The CDR3 covers 15 residues. The CDR3 region has the DNA TGTGCCAGCAGTTTTGGGGGGGTGGGCCCAGATACGCAGTATTTT. This sequence encodes CASSFGGVGPDTQYF.

The table lists this clone with a count of one. V is TRBV15 and J is TRBJ1-2; 10 positions agree with TRBD1. Germline V gene sequence: CDR1 LNHNV, CDR2 YYDKDF (reference sequence). This CDR3 contains 14 residues. V lost 5 bases, J lost 5 bases, and 5 bases stayed unmatched. Here the CDR3 DNA reads TGTGCCACCAGCCTTGACAGGGGGCAGTATGGCTACACCTTC. It specifies CATSLDRGQYGYTF.

This chain uses TRBV19 with TRBJ2-1; 8 bases align to TRBD2. The J segment lost 0 bases and the V segment lost 5 bases, leaving 0 bases of the junction unmatched. Looked up from germline, CDR1 is LNHDA and CDR2 is SQIVND (reference sequence). The CDR3 sequence is 14 residues long. CDR3 sequence: CASSAGGSYNEQFF. The CDR3 nucleotides read TGTGCCAGTAGTGCGGGAGGCTCCTACAATGAGCAGTTCTTC.

The chain has TRBV7-2 and TRBJ1-4; 10 nucleotides line up with TRBD1. This CDR3 comprises 15 residues. The V gene end was trimmed by 6 bases and the J gene end by 7 bases; junction bases not matched to a gene: 8. Germline V gene data show CDR1 as SGHTA and CDR2 as FQGNSA. The CDR3: CASSRQGAGGEKLFF. The CDR3 coding sequence is TGTGCCAGCAGTCGACAGGGGGCCGGGGGTGAAAAACTGTTTTTT.

CDR3 DNA sequence: TGTGCCAGCAGTTCTAGTACGTCCCACGAGCAGTACTTC. Amino acid sequence: CASSSSTSHEQYF. The chain combines TRBV6-5 with TRBJ2-7; no definite D call. V was clipped by 4 bases and J by 5 bases, with 12 bases between them. The germline V gene has CDR1 MNHEY and CDR2 SVGAGI. This CDR3 is built from 13 residues.

The CDR3 loop reads CASSQDYRKDEKLFF. CDR3 DNA: TGCGCCAGCAGCCAAGACTACAGGAAGGATGAAAAACTGTTTTTT. The chain is built from TRBV4-3 and TRBJ1-4; the D gene is possibly TRBD1 (5 bases). The CDR3 is made up of 15 amino acids. Between the trimmed V and J ends, which lost 0 bases and 6 bases, there was a span of 11 bases. Germline-derived CDR1 and CDR2 are LGHNA and YSLEER.

The chain recombines TRBV7-2 with TRBJ2-7; TRBD1 agrees at 8 bases. Trimming removed 7 bases from V and 3 bases from J; junction bases left unmatched: 8. Germline V gives CDR1 SGHTA, CDR2 FQGNSA. CDR3 length: 14 amino acids. The CDR3 nucleotides are TGTGCCAGCACCGGGACAGGTTCCCACTACGAGCAGTACTTC. This encodes CASTGTGSHYEQYF.

The chain couples TRBV29-1 to TRBJ2-7; D is unclear. Per the germline V gene, CDR1 is SQVTM and CDR2 is ANQGSEA. This CDR3 is 12 amino acids long. V lost 4 bases and J lost 5, with 12 bases in between. CDR3 coding DNA: TGCAGCGTTGGTTTTACATCCGACGAGCAGTACTTC. It encodes CSVGFTSDEQYF.

This sequence joins TRBV11-2 and TRBJ2-7, with TRBD2 matching over 9 bases. Trimming cost V 6 bases and J 3 bases; bases outside gene matches: 9. Per the germline V gene, CDR1 is SGHAT and CDR2 is FQNNGV. This CDR3 is 15 amino acids long. CDR3 sequence (DNA): TGTGCCAGCAGTCCCAGACTAGCGGCATTCTACGAGCAGTACTTC. Its translation is CASSPRLAAFYEQYF.

The CDR3 DNA follows: TGTGCCAGCAGTTCCCCCCCGCGACTAGCGGGGCTCACAGATACGCAGTATTTT. This gives the protein CASSSPPRLAGLTDTQYF. The rearrangement links TRBV28 to TRBJ2-3, with 11 bases aligning to TRBD2. The CDR3 is made up of 18 amino acids. J gave up 2 bases and V 4 bases, and 11 bases lay outside the gene matches. CDR1 and CDR2 from the germline V gene are MDHEN and SYDVKM.

The rearrangement uses TRBV27 and TRBJ2-6, with D perhaps matching TRBD2 (5 bases). The V gene's germline CDR1 is MNHEY and CDR2 SMNVEV (reference sequence). The CDR3 has 15 residues. Trimming stripped 2 bases from V and 10 bases from J, with 15 bases between. The CDR3 nucleotides read TGTGCCAGCAGTTTAGCAGTCGAGGGTTCTAACGTCCTGACTTTC. As protein: CASSLAVEGSNVLTF.